This TCR beta chain was profiled in a study of CD4+ T cells in melanoma. Study observations and caveats: In melanoma, neoantigen-specific CD4+ T cells reportedly differed in differentiation state. A reported correlation linked neoantigen-specific CD4+ T cells to CD8+, macrophage and B cell function.

Germline loops: CDR1 SGHDT, CDR2 YYEEEE. V shed 4 bases and J 6 bases; nucleotides not matched to a gene: 8. The CDR3 contains 15 residues. Profiling relied on immunoSEQ multiplex PCR, and the TCRdb table lists in-frame clones only, not all of them. Of more than 8,000 clones in the sample, roughly 60% were seen once. Concerning this clone: The antigen remains unidentified.

The chain employs TRBV5-6 and TRBJ1-5, with 9 bases lining up with TRBD1. The source is a human donor with melanoma. The material sequenced was cells from a culture (not recorded whether cultured in vitro). DNA for the CDR3: TGTGCCAGCAGCGCCTGGGACAGGGAAAGTCAGCCCCAGCATTTT. Residues: CASSAWDRESQPQHF.